A selection of T cell receptor beta chains follows, all from one sample in a study of T-cell memory formation after mild COVID-19. In TCRdb, the 5' RACE reads were re-called with MiXCR into one record per CDR3 protein. This sample has about 400,000 distinct CDR3 sequences, with around 15% found just once. The specimen sequenced was PBMCs or a T cell subset sorted from them (not recorded which). The receptors derive from a man younger than 30 who had mild COVID-19 (a few samples of this study predate the infection). Cell type and time point are not known. Both conserved end residues are part of each CDR3. The D gene is left open where the match is weak. Size values are once, few and many counts, or a class for expanded clones, and some rows have none.

NA	TRBV20-1	14	TRBJ2-1	few	TGCAGTGCTGCACAGGGATTGGGGAGGAATGAGCAGTTCTTC	CSAAQGLGRNEQFF
TRBD1	TRBV5-1	15	TRBJ1-5	few	TGCGCCAGCAGACGTGGGACAGGGGTCGATCAGCCCCAGCATTTT	CASRRGTGVDQPQHF
NA	TRBV5-6	11	TRBJ1-2	NA	TGTGCCAGCAGCTCCTCGCGGCTAAACACCTTC	CASSSSRLNTF
TRBD1	TRBV7-2	12	TRBJ1-2	few	TGTGCCAGCAGCGGACAGGGCTATAGCTACACCTTC	CASSGQGYSYTF
NA	TRBV25-1	12	TRBJ2-3	few	TGTGCCAGCAGTGAATTCGCAGATACGCAGTATTTT	CASSEFADTQYF
NA	TRBV5-1	12	TRBJ2-7	many	TGCGCCAGCAGCTTCGGTGCGTACGAGCAGTACTTC	CASSFGAYEQYF
TRBD1	TRBV6-1	11	TRBJ1-1	once	TGTGCCAGCAGTCTACAGGGGACGGCTTTCTTT	CASSLQGTAFF
NA	TRBV24-1	13	TRBJ2-5	many	TGTGCCACCAGTGATTTCACCCAAGAGACCCAGTACTTC	CATSDFTQETQYF
TRBD1	TRBV12-3/TRBV12-4	16	TRBJ1-1	once	TGTGCCAGCAGTCCAGCGACGGGACAGGGGAACACTGAAGCTTTCTTT	CASSPATGQGNTEAFF
NA	TRBV29-1	13	TRBJ1-3	NA	TGCAGCGCCGAGGGGGGCTCTGGAAACACCATATATTTT	CSAEGGSGNTIYF